This T cell receptor beta chain was sequenced in a study of shared clonotypes between healthy human individuals. Findings and caveats of the study: Rarefaction demonstrated incomplete sorted-subset sequencing despite large depth.

Data came from immunoSEQ multiplex PCR; TCRdb stores just in-frame clones and leaves some out. The table has over 2 million clones, 92% seen once. CDR1 is SGHRS, CDR2 YFSETQ, per germline. V was cut by 3 bases and J by 3 bases, with 9 bases left in between. CDR3 length: 14 amino acids. As regards this clone: Its specificity is unknown.

The genes are TRBV5-1 and TRBJ2-2; D gene unclear. Sequencing input: naive CD4+ T cells from PBMCs. The subset denotes: CD45RA+ positively selected. The sequence came from a man in his late teens or twenties in good health. Some clones in this sample may be carry-over from other donors' samples. Written as DNA, the CDR3 is TGCGCCAGCAGCTACCGGACCGACACCGGGGAGCTGTTTTTT. Translation gives CASSYRTDTGELFF. Full variable domain (missing parts from reference TRBV5-1 and TRBJ2-2): KAGVTQTPRYLIKTRGQQVTLSCSPISGHRSVSWYQQTPGQGLQFLFEYFSETQRNKGNFPGRFSGRQFSNSRSEMNVSTLELGDSALYLCASSYRTDTGELFFGEGSRLTVL.